These T cell receptor beta chains were read from a single sample in a study of breast tumors, draining lymph nodes, adjacent tissues. MiXCR, run by TCRdb on the multiplex PCR reads, gives a single entry per CDR3 protein. This repertoire shows about 46,000 distinct CDR3 sequences, 23% found once; its top ten account for 8%. The sample was breast tumor tissue. Receptors were obtained from a female donor with breast cancer. Some clones in this sample may be carry-over from other donors' samples. CDR3s include the opening cysteine and the closing phenylalanine or tryptophan.

J gene: TRBJ2-7
V gene: TRBV7-9
CDR3 length: 15
CDR3 protein: CASSRDRERGYEQYF

J gene: TRBJ1-6
V gene: TRBV20-1
CDR3 length: 14
CDR3 protein: CSARAGGGHSPLHF

J gene: TRBJ1-4
V gene: TRBV3-1
CDR3 length: 14
CDR3 protein: CASSRGATNEKLFF

J gene: TRBJ1-4
V gene: TRBV30
CDR3 length: 12
CDR3 protein: CAWGLRNEKLFF

J gene: TRBJ1-5
V gene: TRBV15
CDR3 length: 15
CDR3 protein: CATSWDRELNQPQHF

J gene: TRBJ2-2
V gene: TRBV10-3
CDR3 length: 13
CDR3 protein: CAIRGGNTGELFF

J gene: TRBJ1-2
V gene: TRBV12-3/TRBV12-4
CDR3 length: 15
CDR3 protein: CASSLPRQVVDGYTF

J gene: TRBJ2-3
V gene: TRBV5-6
CDR3 length: 15
CDR3 protein: CASSLGATDTDTQYF

J gene: TRBJ2-3
V gene: TRBV9
CDR3 length: 16
CDR3 protein: CASSDRLAGVTDTQYF

J gene: TRBJ2-3
V gene: TRBV6-4
CDR3 length: 15
CDR3 protein: CASSDEGGSTDTQYF

J gene: TRBJ2-7
V gene: TRBV3-1
CDR3 length: 16
CDR3 protein: CASSQDLEQGYYEQYF

J gene: TRBJ2-1
V gene: TRBV19
CDR3 length: 15
CDR3 protein: CASSMSSGVHNEQFF

J gene: TRBJ1-2
V gene: TRBV28
CDR3 length: 17
CDR3 protein: CASSLVLGGHLNYGYTF

J gene: TRBJ2-7
V gene: TRBV5-4
CDR3 length: 14
CDR3 protein: CASSLGLDSYEQYF

J gene: TRBJ2-2
V gene: TRBV2
CDR3 length: 15
CDR3 protein: CASTVGRRNTGELFF